Listed below are T cell receptor beta chains from one sample, sequenced in a study of shared clonotypes between healthy human individuals. Libraries were prepared by immunoSEQ multiplex PCR; TCRdb keeps only in-frame clonotypes and omits some of them. This sample has a few million clones, with 93% found just once. Sequences were obtained from naive CD4+ T cells from PBMCs. The receptors originated from a man aged 18 to 30 in good health. Some clones in this sample may be carry-over from other donors' samples. Both conserved end residues are part of each CDR3. The D gene is left open where the match is weak. The size of a clone is reported for some rows only, either as once, few or many, or as a class for expanded clones.

TRBV10-3	16	TRBJ2-1	NA	TRBD2	TGTGCCATCCTAGTGGAGGGACTAGCCGCGTACAATGAGCAGTTCTTC	CAILVEGLAAYNEQFF
TRBV2	13	TRBJ1-1	NA	NA	TGTGCCAGCAATTGGGGAGGCAACACTGAAGCTTTCTTT	CASNWGGNTEAFF
TRBV6-5	15	TRBJ2-5	NA	NA	TGTGCCAGCAGTTCCCCCGGGACGGAGAAAGAGACCCAGTACTTC	CASSSPGTEKETQYF
TRBV5-1	14	TRBJ2-5	NA	NA	TGCGCCAGCAGGGCGGAAGCCTCCCAAGAGACCCAGTACTTC	CASRAEASQETQYF
TRBV9	14	TRBJ2-7	NA	NA	TGTGCCAGCAGCGTTTCCGGGGGCCATAACGAGCAGTACTTC	CASSVSGGHNEQYF
TRBV5-6	13	TRBJ1-2	NA	NA	TGTGCCAGCAGCTTAGAATTGAGGGGTGGCTACACCTTC	CASSLELRGGYTF
TRBV18	16	TRBJ1-4	NA	NA	TGTGCCAGCTCACCAGCGCTCGGAGCTACTCGTGAAAAACTGTTTTTT	CASSPALGATREKLFF
TRBV23-1	11	TRBJ1-5	NA	NA	TGCGCCAGCACTCTGGCGTGGCCCCAGCATTTT	CASTLAWPQHF
TRBV18	14	TRBJ2-7	NA	NA	TGTGCCAGCTCACCTCTGGACAACTCCTACGAGCAGTACTTC	CASSPLDNSYEQYF
TRBV9	15	TRBJ1-1	NA	NA	TGTGCCAGCAGCGTCTCCGGACAAAGGGACACTGAAGCTTTCTTT	CASSVSGQRDTEAFF
TRBV7-8	14	TRBJ1-4	NA	NA	TGTGCCAGCAGCGCCCGAGAGGGCGATGAAAAACTGTTTTTT	CASSAREGDEKLFF
TRBV18	12	TRBJ2-5	NA	NA	TGTGCCAGCTCACCGAGTCGAGAGACCCAGTACTTC	CASSPSRETQYF
TRBV5-1	16	TRBJ2-3	once	NA	TGCGCCAGCAGCCGCGGGGGCAGGGGGCGGGAAGATACGCAGTATTTT	CASSRGGRGREDTQYF
TRBV11-1	12	TRBJ2-1	NA	NA	TGTGCCAGCAGTAAGCTCGGGGATGAGCAGTTCTTC	CASSKLGDEQFF
TRBV11-2	14	TRBJ2-5	few	NA	TGTGCCAGCAGCTTAGATCAAGACGTAGAGACCCAGTACTTC	CASSLDQDVETQYF
TRBV7-3	16	TRBJ2-1	NA	TRBD2	TGTGCCAGCAGCTTAACATCGGGAGGGGGTTACAATGAGCAGTTCTTC	CASSLTSGGGYNEQFF
TRBV28	15	TRBJ1-2	NA	TRBD1	TGTGCCAGTGGCCTCTGGGGGACAGTCATACAGGGCTACACCTTC	CASGLWGTVIQGYTF
TRBV9	13	TRBJ1-2	NA	NA	TGTGCCAGCAGCGAGGCGGCCGGGAGGGGCTACACCTTC	CASSEAAGRGYTF
TRBV5-1	12	TRBJ2-5	NA	NA	TGCGCCAGCAGCTCTGGGAGAGAGACCCAGTACTTC	CASSSGRETQYF
TRBV4-2	17	TRBJ2-3	NA	TRBD2	TGTGCCAGCAGCCAAGGGTTCAGCGGGAGGAACACAGATACGCAGTATTTT	CASSQGFSGRNTDTQYF
TRBV18	14	TRBJ1-5	NA	NA	TGTGCCAGCTCACCAATGGGTCTAGATCAGCCCCAGCATTTT	CASSPMGLDQPQHF
TRBV6-5	13	TRBJ2-1	NA	NA	TGTGCCAGCAGGAGGGACCGGAACAATGAGCAGTTCTTC	CASRRDRNNEQFF
TRBV29-1	14	TRBJ2-1	NA	NA	TGCAGCGTTGAAAAAGTCCTGCTCGTGGGTGAGCAGTTCTTC	CSVEKVLLVGEQFF
TRBV6-6	15	TRBJ2-3	NA	NA	TGTGCCAGCAGTTACCCGAGTTCTGGGGCAGATACGCAGTATTTT	CASSYPSSGADTQYF
TRBV7-9	15	TRBJ2-3	NA	TRBD2	TGTGCCAGCGGGTTTGCGGGAGTGTACACAGATACGCAGTATTTT	CASGFAGVYTDTQYF
TRBV18	16	TRBJ2-1	NA	NA	TGTGCCAGCTCACCATCCATAGGCAGAACCTACAATGAGCAGTTCTTC	CASSPSIGRTYNEQFF
TRBV27	13	TRBJ2-1	NA	NA	TGTGCCAGCAGCCTGAAAACCTACAATGAGCAGTTCTTC	CASSLKTYNEQFF
TRBV9	12	TRBJ2-7	NA	NA	TGTGCCAGCAGCCCGGACCGGGGCGAGCAGTACTTC	CASSPDRGEQYF
TRBV6-1	14	TRBJ2-7	NA	NA	TGTGCCAGCAAGGACAGTAGGAGTAGCCACGAGCAGTACTTC	CASKDSRSSHEQYF
TRBV11-2	11	TRBJ1-1	NA	NA	TGTGCCAGCAGCTTCTTGAGAGAAGCTTTCTTT	CASSFLREAFF
TRBV5-1	15	TRBJ2-3	NA	TRBD2	TGCGCCAGCAGCGTGCCTAGCGGAACCACAGATACGCAGTATTTT	CASSVPSGTTDTQYF
TRBV6-5	15	TRBJ2-1	once	TRBD2	TGTGCCAGCAGTTACAGTGGCGGGAGAGACAATGAGCAGTTCTTC	CASSYSGGRDNEQFF
TRBV5-1	16	TRBJ2-2	NA	TRBD1	TGCGCCAGCAGCTGGAGAGGGACAGGCGACACCGGGGAGCTGTTTTTT	CASSWRGTGDTGELFF
TRBV28	15	TRBJ2-7	NA	NA	TGTGCCAGCAGTGAGATCGGGACGGAGAACTACGAGCAGTACTTC	CASSEIGTENYEQYF
TRBV9	15	TRBJ1-1	NA	NA	TGTGCCAGCAGCGTAGAGGGCCGGGGGGGCACTGAAGCTTTCTTT	CASSVEGRGGTEAFF
TRBV5-1	13	TRBJ2-7	once	TRBD1	TGCGCCAGCAGCCAGACAGGGTTCTACGAGCAGTACTTC	CASSQTGFYEQYF
TRBV5-1	13	TRBJ1-2	NA	NA	TGCGCCAGCAGCTTGGGGACAGCATATGGCTACACCTTC	CASSLGTAYGYTF
TRBV28	13	TRBJ1-5	few	NA	TGTGCCAGCATTAAGCAGGGGTTTCAGCCCCAGCATTTT	CASIKQGFQPQHF
TRBV5-1	13	TRBJ2-5	NA	NA	TGCGCCAGCAGCTTGGAGGTAGCTTCAACCCAGTACTTC	CASSLEVASTQYF
TRBV4-2	15	TRBJ1-2	once	NA	TGTGCCAGCAGCCAAGATGTTTCAGGGAAGAGTGGCTACACCTTC	CASSQDVSGKSGYTF
TRBV2	14	TRBJ2-1	NA	TRBD2	TGTGCCGTCCCCTTAGCGGGAGGGTACAATGAGCAGTTCTTC	CAVPLAGGYNEQFF
TRBV7-2	15	TRBJ2-1	NA	NA	TGTGCCAGCAGCCGGCGGGTAGTCAACAACAATGAGCAGTTCTTC	CASSRRVVNNNEQFF
TRBV7-8	15	TRBJ1-1	NA	TRBD1	TGTGCCAGCAGCTTAGCGTCCAGGGGGCTGTTGGGAGCTTTCTTT	CASSLASRGLLGAFF
TRBV9	16	TRBJ2-3	NA	TRBD2	TGTGCCAGCAGCGCGGGACTAGCGGGAACCACAGATACGCAGTATTTT	CASSAGLAGTTDTQYF
TRBV28	16	TRBJ2-2	NA	NA	TGTGCCAGCAGTTTATTTTCAGGAAAGAACACCGGGGAGCTGTTTTTT	CASSLFSGKNTGELFF
TRBV5-1	15	TRBJ1-1	NA	NA	TGCGCCAGCAGCCAGTCCGCCAGGGAGAACACTGAAGCTTTCTTT	CASSQSARENTEAFF
TRBV27	17	TRBJ2-2	NA	TRBD2	TGTGCCAGCTCGGGCCCTTTAGCGGGAGGGACCACCGGGGAGCTGTTTTTT	CASSGPLAGGTTGELFF
TRBV30	12	TRBJ2-5	NA	NA	TGTGCCTGGAGTGGGGATCAAGAGACCCAGTACTTC	CAWSGDQETQYF
TRBV28	16	TRBJ2-3	NA	TRBD2	TGTGCCAGCAGCCCGGGACTAGCGGGATTCACAGATACGCAGTATTTT	CASSPGLAGFTDTQYF
TRBV6-5	14	TRBJ2-5	NA	NA	TGTGCCAGCAGTTACTCGGTCGGGAGACAGACCCAGTACTTC	CASSYSVGRQTQYF
TRBV28	16	TRBJ2-2	NA	NA	TGTGCCAGCAGTGGATTTCTAGCGAGAAACACCGGGGAGCTGTTTTTT	CASSGFLARNTGELFF
TRBV7-9	18	TRBJ2-1	NA	TRBD2	TGTGCCAGCAGCTTAGTAGGGGCTAGCGGGGGACGCTACAATGAGCAGTTCTTC	CASSLVGASGGRYNEQFF
TRBV7-2	15	TRBJ2-1	NA	TRBD2	TGTGCCAGCAGCCTAGGACTAGCGGGAGTCAATGAGCAGTTCTTC	CASSLGLAGVNEQFF
TRBV2	12	TRBJ2-1	NA	NA	TGTGCCAGCAGACTAGGTTTGGTTGAGCAGTTCTTC	CASRLGLVEQFF
TRBV10-3	14	TRBJ2-7	NA	TRBD1	TGTGCCATCACCCCGGGGACAGCCCCCTACGAGCAGTACTTC	CAITPGTAPYEQYF
TRBV10-2	13	TRBJ2-1	once	NA	TGCGCCAGCAGTGCCGGGACCCCGGGTGAGCAGTTCTTC	CASSAGTPGEQFF
TRBV9	15	TRBJ2-7	NA	TRBD2	TGTGCCACCTGGCCTCCGGGACTAGTGGTCCACGAGCAGTACTTC	CATWPPGLVVHEQYF
TRBV7-9	14	TRBJ1-3	once	NA	TGTGCCAGCAGCTTTGGACTCTCTGGAAACACCATATATTTT	CASSFGLSGNTIYF
TRBV6-1	14	TRBJ2-7	NA	NA	TGTGCCAGCAGTGTGGGTTCGGTAGGCGCCGAGCAGTACTTC	CASSVGSVGAEQYF